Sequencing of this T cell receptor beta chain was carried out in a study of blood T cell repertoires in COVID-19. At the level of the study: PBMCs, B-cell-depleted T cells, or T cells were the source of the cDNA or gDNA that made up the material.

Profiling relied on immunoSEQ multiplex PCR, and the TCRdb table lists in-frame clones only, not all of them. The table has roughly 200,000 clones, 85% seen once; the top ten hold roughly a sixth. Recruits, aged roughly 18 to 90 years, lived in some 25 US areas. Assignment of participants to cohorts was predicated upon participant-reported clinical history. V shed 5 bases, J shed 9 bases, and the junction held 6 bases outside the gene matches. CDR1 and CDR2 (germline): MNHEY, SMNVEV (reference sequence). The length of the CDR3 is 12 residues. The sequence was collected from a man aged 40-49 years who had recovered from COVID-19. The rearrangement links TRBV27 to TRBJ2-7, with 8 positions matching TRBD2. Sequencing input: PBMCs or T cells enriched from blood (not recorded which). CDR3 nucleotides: TGTGCCAGCAGTCCCGGGACTAGAAGGCAGTACTTC. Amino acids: CASSPGTRRQYF.